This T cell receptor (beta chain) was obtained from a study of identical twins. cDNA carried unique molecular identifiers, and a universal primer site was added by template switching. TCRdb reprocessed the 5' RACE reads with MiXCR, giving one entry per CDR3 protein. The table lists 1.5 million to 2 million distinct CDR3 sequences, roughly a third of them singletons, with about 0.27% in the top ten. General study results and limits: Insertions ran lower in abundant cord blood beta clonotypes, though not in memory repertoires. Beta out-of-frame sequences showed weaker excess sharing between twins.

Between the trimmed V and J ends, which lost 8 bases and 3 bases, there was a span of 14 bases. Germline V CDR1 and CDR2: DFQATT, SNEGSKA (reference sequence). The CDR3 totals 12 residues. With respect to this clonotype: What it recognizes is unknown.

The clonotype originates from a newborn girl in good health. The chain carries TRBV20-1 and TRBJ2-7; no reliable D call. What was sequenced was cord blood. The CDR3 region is CSLKFVDYEQYF. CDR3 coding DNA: TGCAGTTTGAAATTCGTGGACTACGAGCAGTACTTC.